Each of the 26 T cell receptor beta chains below was sequenced from the same sample in a study of blood T cell repertoires in COVID-19 (dated by TCRdb to about 2020). Library preparation employed the immunoSEQ multiplex PCR assay. TCRdb retrieved this table from immuneACCESS and kept in-frame rearrangements only. Not all clones are present; in checked studies, unresolved V genes account for under half, and no reason is known for the remainder. This sample comprises roughly 400,000 clones, approximately 90% of them detected only once. 0.86% of the sample belongs to the ten largest clones. The sample taken for sequencing was PBMCs or T cells enriched from blood (not recorded which). The receptors originated from a woman aged 40 to 50 who had been exposed to COVID-19.

This clone was detected once. V usage is TRBV18 and J usage is TRBJ1-5; TRBD1 matches 8 bases. Losses at the gene ends were 5 bases for V and 1 base for J; bases not matched to a gene: 7. The CDR3 is 16 residues long. Germline V gene lookup returns CDR1 KGHSH and CDR2 LQKENI. CDR3 bases: TGTGCCAGCTCAGCTCCAGGGGGCAGAAGCAATCAGCCCCAGCATTTT. This translates into CASSAPGGRSNQPQHF.

The chain employs TRBV21-1 and TRBJ1-3; TRBD1, as called in the table, went unchecked against the DNA. TRBV21-1 is annotated as a pseudogene. The CDR3 spans 16 residues. The CDR3 here is CASSRGQISSGNTIYF. DNA of the CDR3: TGTGCCAGCAGCAGGGGACAGATTAGCTCTGGAAACACCATATATTTT.

The V call is TRBV5-1, the J call TRBJ2-3; TRBD2 aligns across 11 bases. Germline assignment: CDR1 SGHRS and CDR2 YFSETQ. The CDR3 runs to 17 residues. J gave up 0 bases and V 4 bases, and 7 bases lay outside the gene matches. The CDR3 reads CASSTKGLAASTDTQYF. The CDR3 DNA reads TGCGCCAGCAGCACAAAGGGACTAGCGGCTAGCACAGATACGCAGTATTTT.

The chain carries TRBV18 and TRBJ1-1, with TRBD1 matching 8 bases. This CDR3 has 14 residues. After removal of 3 bases from V and 4 bases from J, the junction contained 4 bases not matched to a gene. Germline CDR1 reads KGHSH; CDR2 reads LQKENI. The CDR3 protein is CASSPLGQGTEAFF. The CDR3 DNA follows: TGTGCCAGCTCACCGCTCGGACAGGGCACTGAAGCTTTCTTT.

The chain employs TRBV27 and TRBJ2-1, with TRBD2 identical over 7 bases. The V gene end was trimmed by 0 bases and the J gene end by 2 bases; junction bases not matched to a gene: 4. The CDR3 contains 16 residues. Germline V CDR1 and CDR2: MNHEY, SMNVEV (reference sequence). Here the CDR3 reads CASSLSTGGTYNEQFF. The CDR3, as DNA: TGTGCCAGCAGTTTATCTACGGGAGGCACCTACAATGAGCAGTTCTTC.

The chain has TRBV4-1 and TRBJ1-1; D is ambiguous. Germline V gene sequence: CDR1 MGHRA, CDR2 YSYEKL. The germline V and J ends were trimmed by 2 bases and 1 base, with 14 bases remaining between them. CDR3 length equals 16 residues. The CDR3 coding sequence is TGCGCCAGCAGCCAAACCCCGGGAGCTACGAACACTGAAGCTTTCTTT. Translating it yields CASSQTPGATNTEAFF.

The chain recombines TRBV6-5 with TRBJ2-5, with D maybe TRBD2 (6 bases). Deletions cut 5 bases from V and 4 bases from J, with 14 bases between. Per the germline V gene, CDR1 is MNHEY and CDR2 is SVGAGI. The CDR3 is 14 amino acids. Here the CDR3 reads CASSLRGSLETQYF. CDR3 DNA: TGTGCCAGCAGTCTCCGGGGGTCCCTAGAGACCCAGTACTTC.

V usage is TRBV19 and J usage is TRBJ1-2, with 9 positions matching TRBD1. The CDR3 has 14 residues. The V gene end was trimmed by 6 bases and the J gene end by 3 bases; junction bases not matched to a gene: 5. The germline gives CDR1 LNHDA, CDR2 SQIVND (reference sequence). This CDR3 reads CASRWDRVDYGYTF. The CDR3 bases are TGTGCCAGTAGGTGGGACAGGGTAGACTATGGCTACACCTTC.

This chain connects TRBV4-1 to TRBJ1-2, with unresolved D. The CDR3 has 13 residues. Germline lookup yields CDR1 MGHRA and CDR2 YSYEKL. V was cut by 0 bases and J by 5 bases, with 7 bases left in between. CDR3 coding DNA: TGCGCCAGCAGCCAAGATCTGGAGTATGGCTACACCTTC. As protein: CASSQDLEYGYTF.

V gene TRBV24-1 combines with J gene TRBJ2-3, with 13 positions matching TRBD2. The V gene's germline CDR1 is KGHDR and CDR2 SFDVKD. This CDR3 spans 15 amino acids. Trimming at V came to 4 bases and at J to 5 bases, leaving 2 bases not matched to a gene. CDR3 bases: TGTGCCACCAGTGAGTGGACTAGCGGGAGAGATACGCAGTATTTT. It encodes CATSEWTSGRDTQYF.

The chain combines TRBV19 with TRBJ1-2, with D possibly being TRBD1 (6 bases). V dropped 5 bases and J dropped 2 bases, with 15 bases sitting between them. The CDR3 has 15 residues. CDR1 LNHDA and CDR2 SQIVND come from the germline V gene (reference sequence). CDR3 sequence reads: CASSPTGNPNYGYTF. In nucleotides, the CDR3 is TGTGCCAGTAGTCCTACAGGGAACCCAAACTATGGCTACACCTTC.

The chain joins TRBV18 to TRBJ1-4; 7 bases map to TRBD1. This CDR3 comprises 15 residues. J lost 0 bases, V lost 5 bases, and 3 bases had no gene match. Germline loops: CDR1 KGHSH, CDR2 LQKENI. Written as DNA, the CDR3 is TGTGCCAGCTCATTAACAGGGGCAACTAATGAAAAACTGTTTTTT. As protein: CASSLTGATNEKLFF.

J is TRBJ1-2 and V is TRBV27; the match to TRBD1 covers 7 bases. This CDR3 is built from 17 residues. In germline, CDR1 is MNHEY, CDR2 SMNVEV (reference sequence). Germline trimming cut 7 bases from V and 2 bases from J; bases unmatched to any gene: 16. CDR3: CASTSIGQDFTNYGYTF. DNA for the CDR3: TGTGCCAGCACCTCGATAGGACAGGATTTTACGAACTATGGCTACACCTTC.

This chain connects TRBV7-8 to TRBJ2-7; 9 nucleotides line up with TRBD2. The CDR3 is made up of 15 amino acids. V dropped 1 base and J dropped 2; count of bases not matched to a gene: 3. Germline CDR1 and CDR2: SGHVS and FQNEAQ. DNA of the CDR3: TGTGCCAGCAGCTTAGAAGCGGGGGGAGCCTACGAGCAGTACTTC. Translating it yields CASSLEAGGAYEQYF.

V is TRBV3-1 (or the pseudogene TRBV3-2) and J is TRBJ2-1; TRBD2 is a possible D gene (5 bases). CDR3 size: 13 residues. Germline CDR1 reads LGHDT; CDR2 reads YNNKEL (reference sequence). The ends were cut back, 4 bases at V and 1 base at J, with 5 bases in the middle. CDR3 sequence reads: CASSRGSYNEQFF. The CDR3 DNA reads TGTGCCAGCAGCCGAGGGTCCTACAATGAGCAGTTCTTC.

J is TRBJ2-7 and V is TRBV19; the match to TRBD1 covers 8 bases. Germline CDR1 LNHDA, CDR2 SQIVND (reference sequence). With 5 bases clipped from V and 7 bases from J, the junction kept 10 bases outside the gene matches. The CDR3 is 14 amino acids. In DNA, the CDR3 is TGTGCCAGTAGTCGAAAGGGACAGGCCTTAGAGCAGTACTTC. Protein sequence: CASSRKGQALEQYF.

J is TRBJ1-2 and V is TRBV5-1; possible D gene TRBD1, 6 bases. There are 15 residues in the CDR3. Between the trimmed V and J ends, which lost 2 bases and 2 bases, there was a span of 13 bases. Germline V CDR1 and CDR2: SGHRS, YFSETQ. The CDR3 reads CASSLNDGTNYGYTF. DNA of the CDR3: TGCGCCAGCAGCTTAAATGACGGGACAAACTATGGCTACACCTTC.

The chain is built from TRBV2 and TRBJ1-3, with D possibly TRBD1 on 5 matching bases. Germline CDR1 SNHLY, CDR2 FYNNEI. The CDR3 spans 16 residues. Trimming took off 7 bases at V and 1 base at J, with 17 bases between the two ends. CDR3 residues: CASTLGTVGSGNTIYF. Written as DNA, the CDR3 is TGTGCCAGCACCCTCGGGACTGTTGGATCTGGAAACACCATATATTTT.

The rearrangement uses TRBV25-1 and TRBJ2-6; TRBD1 agrees at 9 bases. The trim removed 6 bases at V and 1 base at J, leaving 7 bases unmatched. The CDR3 consists of 17 residues. CDR1 is MGHDK and CDR2 is SYGVNS in the germline V gene. CDR3 in DNA: TGTGCCAGCAGCGCGGGACAGGGAGTATCTGGGGCCAACGTCCTGACTTTC. Its translation: CASSAGQGVSGANVLTF.

The CDR3, as DNA: TGTGCCAGCAGTTACGGCGGGAGGGCCACACAAGAGACCCAGTACTTC. Amino acid sequence: CASSYGGRATQETQYF. V is TRBV6-5 and J is TRBJ2-5; TRBD2 agrees at 9 bases. The V gene's germline CDR1 is MNHEY and CDR2 SVGAGI. CDR3 length equals 16 residues. V lost 2 bases to trimming and J lost 2 bases; unmatched junction nucleotides: 6.

The genes are TRBV7-2 and TRBJ2-7; the D gene is possibly TRBD2 (5 bases). V lost 1 base and J lost 2, with 18 bases in between. The V gene's germline CDR1 is SGHTA and CDR2 FQGNSA. The CDR3 is 17 residues long. The CDR3 nucleotides are TGTGCCAGCAGCTTAGGGGTGAGGAGGCTCTCCACCTACGAGCAGTACTTC. As protein: CASSLGVRRLSTYEQYF.

The chain is built from TRBV5-5 and TRBJ1-3; D may be TRBD1 (6 bases). Trimming removed 3 bases at V and 4 bases at J, with 20 bases between. The V gene's germline CDR1 is SGHKS and CDR2 YYEKEE (reference sequence). CDR3 size: 17 residues. CDR3 in DNA: TGTGCCAGCAGCTCACTCGGGGCCACAGGGCCAGGAAACACCATATATTTT. Amino acid sequence: CASSSLGATGPGNTIYF.

J is TRBJ2-6 and V is TRBV7-8, with D unclear. The germline V gene encodes CDR1 SGHVS and CDR2 FQNEAQ. This CDR3 spans 15 amino acids. The germline V and J ends were trimmed by 0 bases and 1 base, with 4 bases remaining between them. CDR3 region: CASSLAFSGANVLTF. CDR3 nucleotide sequence: TGTGCCAGCAGCTTAGCCTTTTCTGGGGCCAACGTCCTGACTTTC.

The V and J genes are TRBV6-4 and TRBJ1-1; tentatively, D is TRBD1 (5 bases). V lost 8 bases and J 3 bases, leaving 13 bases between the germline ends. Germline-derived CDR1 and CDR2 are MRHNA and SNTAGT. The CDR3 is made up of 13 amino acids. The CDR3 DNA sequence: TGTGCCAGCTCACCGGGGGGTGACACTGAAGCTTTCTTT. It encodes CASSPGGDTEAFF.

The chain uses TRBV18 and TRBJ2-3; 8 bases match TRBD1. Looked up from germline, CDR1 is KGHSH and CDR2 is LQKENI. The CDR3 covers 18 residues. The trim removed 3 bases at V and 4 bases at J, leaving 15 bases unmatched. In DNA, the CDR3 is TGTGCCAGCTCACCCCTCCTCCTGACAGGGGTCGGCGCAGATACGCAGTATTTT. Its protein product is CASSPLLLTGVGADTQYF.

There are a few counts of this clone. The gene calls are TRBV7-9 and TRBJ1-4; D call uncertain. Germline V gene data show CDR1 as SEHNR and CDR2 as FQNEAQ (reference sequence). Trimming shortened V by 1 base and J by 2 bases, and 8 bases separated the two germline ends. The CDR3 sequence is 15 residues long. The CDR3 DNA reads TGTGCCAGCAGCTTAGTACATAGCACTAATGAAAAACTGTTTTTT. Its protein product is CASSLVHSTNEKLFF.